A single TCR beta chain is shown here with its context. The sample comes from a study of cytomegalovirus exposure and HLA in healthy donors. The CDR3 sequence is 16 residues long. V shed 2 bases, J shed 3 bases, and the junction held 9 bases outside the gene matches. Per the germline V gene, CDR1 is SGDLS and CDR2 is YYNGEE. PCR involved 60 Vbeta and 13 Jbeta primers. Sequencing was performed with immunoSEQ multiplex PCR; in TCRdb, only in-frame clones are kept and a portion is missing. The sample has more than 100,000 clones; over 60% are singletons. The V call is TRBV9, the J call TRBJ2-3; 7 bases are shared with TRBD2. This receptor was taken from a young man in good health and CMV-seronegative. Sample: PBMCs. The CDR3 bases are TGTGCCAGCAGCGTCGACCCGGCGGGGGATACAGATACGCAGTATTTT. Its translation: CASSVDPAGDTDTQYF. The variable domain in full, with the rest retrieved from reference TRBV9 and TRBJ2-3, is DSGVTQTPKHLITATGQRVTLRCSPRSGDLSVYWYQQSLDQGLQFLIQYYNGEERAKGNILERFSAQQFPDLHSELNLSSLELGDSALYFCASSVDPAGDTDTQYFGPGTRLTVL.